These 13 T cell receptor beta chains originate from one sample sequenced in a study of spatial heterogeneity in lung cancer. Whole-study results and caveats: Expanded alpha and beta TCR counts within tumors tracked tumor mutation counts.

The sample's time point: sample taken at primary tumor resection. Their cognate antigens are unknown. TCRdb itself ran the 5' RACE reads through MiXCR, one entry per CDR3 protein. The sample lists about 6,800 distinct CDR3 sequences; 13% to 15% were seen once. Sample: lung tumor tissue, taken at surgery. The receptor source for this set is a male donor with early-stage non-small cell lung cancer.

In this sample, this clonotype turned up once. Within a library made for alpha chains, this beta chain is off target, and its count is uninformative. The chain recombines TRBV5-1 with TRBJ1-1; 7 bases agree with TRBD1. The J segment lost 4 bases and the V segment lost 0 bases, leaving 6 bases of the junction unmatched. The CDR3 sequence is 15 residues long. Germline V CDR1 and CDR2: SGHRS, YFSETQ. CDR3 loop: CASSLVGGKGTEAFF. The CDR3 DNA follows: TGCGCCAGCAGCTTGGTAGGGGGCAAAGGCACTGAAGCTTTCTTT.

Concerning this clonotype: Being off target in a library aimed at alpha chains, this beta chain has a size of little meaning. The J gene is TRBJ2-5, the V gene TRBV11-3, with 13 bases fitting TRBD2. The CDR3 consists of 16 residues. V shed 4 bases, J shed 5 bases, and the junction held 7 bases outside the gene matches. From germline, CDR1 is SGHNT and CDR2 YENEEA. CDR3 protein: CASSSTSGRAFETQYF. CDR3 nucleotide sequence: TGTGCCAGCAGCTCTACTAGCGGGAGGGCCTTCGAGACCCAGTACTTC.

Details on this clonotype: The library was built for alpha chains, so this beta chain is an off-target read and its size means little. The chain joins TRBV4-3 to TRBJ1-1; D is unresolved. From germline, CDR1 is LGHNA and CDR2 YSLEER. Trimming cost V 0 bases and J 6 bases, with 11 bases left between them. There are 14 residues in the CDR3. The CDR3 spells CASSQEWGFPEAFF. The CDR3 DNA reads TGCGCCAGCAGCCAAGAATGGGGTTTCCCTGAAGCTTTCTTT.

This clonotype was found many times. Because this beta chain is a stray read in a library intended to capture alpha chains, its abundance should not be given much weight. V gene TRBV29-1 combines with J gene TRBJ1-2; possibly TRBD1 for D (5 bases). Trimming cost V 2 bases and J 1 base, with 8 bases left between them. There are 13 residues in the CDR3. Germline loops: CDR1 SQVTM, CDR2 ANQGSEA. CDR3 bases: TGCAGCGTTGAATGGGGGATTAACTATGGCTACACCTTC. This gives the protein CSVEWGINYGYTF.

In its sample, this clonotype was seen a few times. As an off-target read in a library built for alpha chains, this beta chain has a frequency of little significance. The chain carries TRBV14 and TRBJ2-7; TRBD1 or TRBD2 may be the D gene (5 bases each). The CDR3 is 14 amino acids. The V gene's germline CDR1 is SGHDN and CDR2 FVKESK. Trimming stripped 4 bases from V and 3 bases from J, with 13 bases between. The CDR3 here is CASSLKGPGYEQYF. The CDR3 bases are TGTGCCAGCAGCCTGAAGGGACCTGGCTACGAGCAGTACTTC.

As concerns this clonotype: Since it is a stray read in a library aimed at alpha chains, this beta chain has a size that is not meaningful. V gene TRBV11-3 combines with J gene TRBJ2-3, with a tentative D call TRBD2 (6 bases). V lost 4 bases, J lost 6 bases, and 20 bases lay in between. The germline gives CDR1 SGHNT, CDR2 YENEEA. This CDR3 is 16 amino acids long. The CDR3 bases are TGTGCCAGCAGCTCTCCTCTCGGGAGCGACTACGATACGCAGTATTTT. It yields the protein CASSSPLGSDYDTQYF.

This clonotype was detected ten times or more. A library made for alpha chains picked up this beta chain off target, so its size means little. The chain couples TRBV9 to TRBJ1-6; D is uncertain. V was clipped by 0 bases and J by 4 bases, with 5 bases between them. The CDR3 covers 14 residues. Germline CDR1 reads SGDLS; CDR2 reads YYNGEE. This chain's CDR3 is CASSVDPYNSPLHF. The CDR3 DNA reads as TGTGCCAGCAGCGTAGACCCGTATAATTCACCCCTCCACTTT.

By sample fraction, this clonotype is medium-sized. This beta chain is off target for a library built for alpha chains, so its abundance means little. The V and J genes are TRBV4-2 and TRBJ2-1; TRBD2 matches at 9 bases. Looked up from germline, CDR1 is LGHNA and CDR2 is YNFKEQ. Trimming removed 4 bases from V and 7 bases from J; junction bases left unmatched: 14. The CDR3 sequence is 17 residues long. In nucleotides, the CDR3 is TGTGCCAGCAGCCTCTCGTCTCAAGCGGGAGGTGGGAATGAGCAGTTCTTC. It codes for CASSLSSQAGGGNEQFF.

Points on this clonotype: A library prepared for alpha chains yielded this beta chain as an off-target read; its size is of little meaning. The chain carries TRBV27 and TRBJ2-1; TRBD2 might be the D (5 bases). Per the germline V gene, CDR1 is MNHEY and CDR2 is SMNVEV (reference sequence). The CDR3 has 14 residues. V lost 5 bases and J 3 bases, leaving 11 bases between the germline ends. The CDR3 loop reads CASSASGLYNEQFF. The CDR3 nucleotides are TGTGCCAGCAGTGCCAGCGGACTCTACAATGAGCAGTTCTTC.

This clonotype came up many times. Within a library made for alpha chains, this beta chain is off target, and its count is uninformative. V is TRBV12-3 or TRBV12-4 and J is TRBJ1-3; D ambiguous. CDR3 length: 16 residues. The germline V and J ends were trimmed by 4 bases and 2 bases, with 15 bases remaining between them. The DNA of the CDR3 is TGTGCCAGCAGTTACGGGCCCACTGCGACTGGAAACACCATATATTTT. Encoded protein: CASSYGPTATGNTIYF.

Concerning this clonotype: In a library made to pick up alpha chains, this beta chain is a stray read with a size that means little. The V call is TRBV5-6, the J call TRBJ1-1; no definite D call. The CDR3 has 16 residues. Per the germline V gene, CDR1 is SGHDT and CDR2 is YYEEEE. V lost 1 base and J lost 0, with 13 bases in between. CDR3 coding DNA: TGTGCCAGCAGCTTGCTCTTCGGCCAAATGAACACTGAAGCTTTCTTT. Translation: CASSLLFGQMNTEAFF.

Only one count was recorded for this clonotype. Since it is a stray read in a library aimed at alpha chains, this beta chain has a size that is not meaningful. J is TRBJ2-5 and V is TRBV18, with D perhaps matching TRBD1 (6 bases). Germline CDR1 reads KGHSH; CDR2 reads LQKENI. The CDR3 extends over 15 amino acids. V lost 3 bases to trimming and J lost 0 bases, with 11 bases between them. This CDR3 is CASSPGRGYQETQYF. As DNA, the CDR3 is TGTGCCAGCTCACCGGGCAGGGGCTACCAAGAGACCCAGTACTTC.

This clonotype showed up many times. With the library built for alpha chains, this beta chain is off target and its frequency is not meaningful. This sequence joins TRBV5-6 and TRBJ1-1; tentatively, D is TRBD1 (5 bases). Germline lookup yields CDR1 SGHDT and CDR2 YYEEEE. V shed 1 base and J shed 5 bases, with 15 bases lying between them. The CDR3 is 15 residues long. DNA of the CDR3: TGTGCCAGCAGCTTGTACATGGGGGGGAATACTGAAGCTTTCTTT. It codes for CASSLYMGGNTEAFF.